The T cell receptor beta chain under discussion was sequenced for a study of shared clonotypes between healthy human individuals. Germline CDR1 reads SQVTM; CDR2 reads ANQGSEA. The V and J ends lost 7 bases and 7 bases, in that order; junction bases with no gene match: 6. This CDR3 contains 12 residues. It was at deep level that the assay was run. Sequencing was performed with immunoSEQ multiplex PCR; in TCRdb, only in-frame clones are kept and a portion is missing. The table shows approximately 1.9 million clones, with 93% occurring only once. Naive CD8 cells lacked CD45RO and underwent positive selection for CCR7, leaving out terminally differentiated effector memory CD45RA+ cells.

This TCR came from a man between 18 and 29 years old in good health. Some clones in this sample may be carry-over from other donors' samples. Sample: naive CD8+ T cells from PBMCs. J is TRBJ2-1 and V is TRBV29-1, with 8 bases lining up with TRBD1. The CDR3, as DNA: TGCAGCGCGACAGGGGTGATGAATGAGCAGTTCTTC. It encodes CSATGVMNEQFF.